The present T cell receptor (beta chain) was sequenced within a study of blood T cell repertoires in COVID-19. The wider study: Italy, Spain and the United States were the sources of the convalescent and acute COVID-19 samples. In each case, the material was cDNA or gDNA derived from T cells, B-cell-depleted T cells, or PBMCs.

CDR3 length: 14 amino acids. V lost 0 bases and J 10 bases, leaving 13 bases between the germline ends. The germline CDR1 and CDR2 sequences are SGHVS and FNYEAQ. TCRdb's copy holds only in-frame clones and misses some; the assay was immunoSEQ multiplex PCR. The table lists 130,000 to 150,000 clones, around four fifths of them singletons, with more than 5% in the top ten. Two negative PCRs, clearance, or symptom resolution had been documented for recovered Cohort 3 donors. This chain links TRBV7-6 with TRBJ2-1; no clear D. The TCR sequence derives from a middle-aged woman who had recovered from COVID-19. Sequences were obtained from PBMCs or T cells enriched from blood (not recorded which). The CDR3 DNA reads as TGTGCCAGCAGCTTAGCTCACCCTAGTAGCGAGCAGTTCTTC. Protein: CASSLAHPSSEQFF.